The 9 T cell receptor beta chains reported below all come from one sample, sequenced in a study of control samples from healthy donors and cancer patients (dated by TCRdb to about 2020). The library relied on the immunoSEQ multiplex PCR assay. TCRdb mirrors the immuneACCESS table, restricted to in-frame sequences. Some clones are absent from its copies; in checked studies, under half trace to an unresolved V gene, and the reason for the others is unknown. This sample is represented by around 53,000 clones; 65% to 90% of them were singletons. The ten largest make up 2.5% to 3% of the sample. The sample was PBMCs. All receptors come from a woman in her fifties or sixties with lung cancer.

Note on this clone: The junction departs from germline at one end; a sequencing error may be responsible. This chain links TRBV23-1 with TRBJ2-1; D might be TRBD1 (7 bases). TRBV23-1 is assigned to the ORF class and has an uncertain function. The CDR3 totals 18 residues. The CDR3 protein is CASSQLSRGTVVYIEQFF. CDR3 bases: TGCGCCAGCAGTCAATTGTCCCGCGGGACAGTGGTCTACATTGAGCAGTTCTTC.

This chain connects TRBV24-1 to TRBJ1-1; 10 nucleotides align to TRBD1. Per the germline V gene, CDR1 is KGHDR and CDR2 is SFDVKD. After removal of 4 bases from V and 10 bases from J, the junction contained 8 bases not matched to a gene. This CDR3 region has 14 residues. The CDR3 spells CATSDPGTGESAFF. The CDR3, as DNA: TGTGCCACCAGTGACCCTGGGACAGGGGAATCAGCTTTCTTT.

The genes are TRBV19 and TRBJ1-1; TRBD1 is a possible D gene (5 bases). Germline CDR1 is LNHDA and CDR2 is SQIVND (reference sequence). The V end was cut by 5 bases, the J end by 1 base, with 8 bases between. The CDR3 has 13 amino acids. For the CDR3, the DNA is TGTGCCAGTAGTGATCAGGGGAACACTGAAGCTTTCTTT. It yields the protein CASSDQGNTEAFF.

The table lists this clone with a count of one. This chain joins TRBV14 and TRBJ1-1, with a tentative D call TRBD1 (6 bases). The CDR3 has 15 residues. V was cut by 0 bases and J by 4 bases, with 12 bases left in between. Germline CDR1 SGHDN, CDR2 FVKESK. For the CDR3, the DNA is TGTGCCAGCAGCCAAGATTACAGGGAGAGCACTGAAGCTTTCTTT. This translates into CASSQDYRESTEAFF.

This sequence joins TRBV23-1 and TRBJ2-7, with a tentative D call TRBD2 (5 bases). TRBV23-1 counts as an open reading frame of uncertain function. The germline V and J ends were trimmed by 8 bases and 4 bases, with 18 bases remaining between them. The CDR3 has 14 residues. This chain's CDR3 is CASSRTAVGYEQYF. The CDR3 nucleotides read TGCGCCAGCTCTCGGACTGCGGTGGGATACGAGCAGTACTTC.

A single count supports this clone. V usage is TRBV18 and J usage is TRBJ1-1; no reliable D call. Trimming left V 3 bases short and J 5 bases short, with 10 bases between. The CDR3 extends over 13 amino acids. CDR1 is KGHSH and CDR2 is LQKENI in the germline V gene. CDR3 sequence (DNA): TGTGCCAGCTCACCTTGGGGAAGAACTGAAGCTTTCTTT. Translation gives CASSPWGRTEAFF.

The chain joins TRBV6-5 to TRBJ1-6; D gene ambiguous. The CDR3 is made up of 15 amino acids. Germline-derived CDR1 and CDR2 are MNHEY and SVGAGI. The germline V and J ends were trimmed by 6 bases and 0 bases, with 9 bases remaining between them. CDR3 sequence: CASSPSNSYNSPLHF. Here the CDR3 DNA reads TGTGCCAGCAGCCCCAGCAACTCCTATAATTCACCCCTCCACTTT.

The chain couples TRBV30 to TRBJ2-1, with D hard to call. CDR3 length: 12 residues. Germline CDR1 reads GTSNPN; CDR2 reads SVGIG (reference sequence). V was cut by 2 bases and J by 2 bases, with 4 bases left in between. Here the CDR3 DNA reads TGTGCCTGGAGTAATACCTACAATGAGCAGTTCTTC. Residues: CAWSNTYNEQFF.

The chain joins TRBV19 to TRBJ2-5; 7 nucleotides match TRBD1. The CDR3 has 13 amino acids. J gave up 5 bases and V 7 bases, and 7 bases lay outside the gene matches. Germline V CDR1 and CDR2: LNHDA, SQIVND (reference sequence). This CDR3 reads CASTPTGKETQYF. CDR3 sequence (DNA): TGTGCCAGTACTCCGACAGGGAAGGAGACCCAGTACTTC.